This T cell receptor (beta chain) was retrieved from a study of T cell responses to AZD1222 COVID-19 vaccine. The protocol was immunoSEQ multiplex PCR, while the TCRdb copy is restricted to in-frame clones and leaves out a portion. The sample includes 120,000 to 150,000 clones, just over 85% of them seen just once. On this clone itself: Antigen unknown.

The V gene lost 5 bases and the J gene lost 7 bases, with 11 bases spanning the gap. Per the germline V gene, CDR1 is DFQATT and CDR2 is SNEGSKA (reference sequence). The CDR3 is 11 amino acids. Study-level results: CD4 TCRs linked to vaccination spanned spike, dominating at 160-218 and 743-854.

This sequence joins TRBV20-1 and TRBJ1-2; a weak D match, TRBD1 (5 bases). The sequenced sample was peripheral blood, obtained on day 0 of AZD1222 vaccination. This TCR was sampled from an adult in good health. CDR3 region: CSAVGGGGYTF. The DNA of the CDR3 is TGCAGTGCTGTCGGGGGGGGTGGCTACACCTTC.